Presented here are 25 T cell receptor beta chains from one specimen sequenced in a study of cytomegalovirus exposure and HLA in healthy donors. TCRdb keeps only in-frame clones here, not all; method: immunoSEQ multiplex PCR. The data show 90,000 or so clones, around 96% seen once. The sample consisted of PBMCs. Receptors were obtained from a man aged 18 to 30 in good health and CMV-seronegative.

V is TRBV7-9 and J is TRBJ2-1; 8 positions match TRBD2. The ends lost 1 base at V and 8 bases at J; junction bases unmatched: 13. This CDR3 has 17 amino acids. Germline V gene sequence: CDR1 SEHNR, CDR2 FQNEAQ (reference sequence). The CDR3 sequence is CASSLGPGGHLGDEQFF. The CDR3 region has the DNA TGTGCCAGCAGCTTAGGTCCGGGAGGGCATTTGGGAGATGAGCAGTTCTTC.

The chain couples TRBV5-1 to TRBJ1-4; weak D call: TRBD1 (5 bases). Germline-derived CDR1 and CDR2 are SGHRS and YFSETQ. Between the trimmed V and J ends, which lost 4 bases and 5 bases, there was a span of 12 bases. The CDR3 is 14 residues long. CDR3 residues: CASSIGHANEKLFF. The CDR3 DNA is TGCGCCAGCAGCATCGGACATGCCAATGAAAAACTGTTTTTT.

The chain joins TRBV28 to TRBJ1-1, with D perhaps TRBD1 (5 bases). The CDR3 sequence is 11 residues long. The germline CDR1 and CDR2 sequences are MDHEN and SYDVKM. V was pared by 7 bases and J by 9 bases, with 12 bases between. The DNA for the CDR3 is TGTGCCAGCATTGACAGTTCCAAAGCTTTCTTT. This translates into CASIDSSKAFF.

The rearrangement uses TRBV5-1 and TRBJ1-2, with a possible D match to TRBD1 (6 bases). The V and J ends lost 0 bases and 6 bases respectively, with 9 bases between them. The CDR3 loop spans 13 amino acids. Germline V gene data show CDR1 as SGHRS and CDR2 as YFSETQ. CDR3 sequence (DNA): TGCGCCAGCAGCTTGGGGTCAGGGGATGGCTACACCTTC. Its protein is CASSLGSGDGYTF.

V gene TRBV23-1 combines with J gene TRBJ2-3; D might be TRBD2 (5 bases). TRBV23-1 qualifies as an ORF whose function is uncertain. The CDR3 loop spans 15 amino acids. The V and J ends lost 6 bases and 1 base respectively, with 14 bases between them. This CDR3 is CASSHPAGGTDTQYF. CDR3 nucleotide sequence: TGCGCCAGCAGCCACCCGGCCGGGGGCACAGATACGCAGTATTTT.

V is TRBV14 and J is TRBJ2-1; 11 nucleotides line up with TRBD2. The CDR3 contains 15 residues. Unmatched junction bases numbered 8, after V lost 6 bases and J lost 7 bases. Looked up from germline, CDR1 is SGHDN and CDR2 is FVKESK. CDR3 DNA: TGTGCCAGCAGTAGTAGCGGGAGGGCTGAGAATGAGCAGTTCTTC. Translated, it gives CASSSSGRAENEQFF.

The rearrangement links TRBV14 to TRBJ2-7, with TRBD2 matching 7 bases. Losses at the gene ends were 1 base for V and 7 bases for J; bases not matched to a gene: 4. The CDR3 length is 13 residues. CDR1 is SGHDN and CDR2 is FVKESK in the germline V gene. Written as DNA, the CDR3 is TGTGCCAGCAGCCAAGGGGGGGGATCTGAGCAGTACGTC. Protein: CASSQGGGSEQYV.

V usage is TRBV6-5 and J usage is TRBJ2-2, with TRBD2 as a possible D gene (6 bases). V shed 6 bases and J shed 0 bases, with 8 bases lying between them. This CDR3 is built from 14 residues. Germline assignment: CDR1 MNHEY and CDR2 SVGAGI. CDR3 in DNA: TGTGCCAGCAGAACGGGAGCGAACACCGGGGAGCTGTTTTTT. This sequence encodes CASRTGANTGELFF.

This clone is a singleton in its sample. The chain links TRBV23-1 to TRBJ2-7; 12 bases are a match to TRBD2. TRBV23-1 is reported as an ORF; its role is uncertain. The CDR3 runs 18 residues. V shed 5 bases and J 5 bases; nucleotides not matched to a gene: 16. The DNA for the CDR3 is TGCGCCAGCAGTAAACCAGTCAGGACTAGCGGGATTAGCGACGAGCAGTACTTC. Translating it yields CASSKPVRTSGISDEQYF.

The J gene is TRBJ1-2, the V gene TRBV28; D possibly corresponds to TRBD1 (5 bases). Germline CDR1 reads MDHEN; CDR2 reads SYDVKM. Trimming removed 3 bases at V and 7 bases at J, with 12 bases between. The length of the CDR3 is 13 residues. This CDR3 reads CASSLSGPGGYTF. The CDR3 bases are TGTGCCAGCAGTTTGTCAGGGCCGGGTGGCTACACCTTC.

The V gene is TRBV30, the J gene TRBJ2-2, with 7 bases identical to TRBD2. There are 15 residues in the CDR3. The junction had 6 bases not matched to a gene; V was cut back by 2 bases and J by 3 bases. The V gene's germline CDR1 is GTSNPN and CDR2 SVGIG (reference sequence). The CDR3 spells CAWSPNGRYTGELFF. The CDR3 region has the DNA TGTGCCTGGAGTCCGAACGGGAGGTACACCGGGGAGCTGTTTTTT.

This chain links TRBV7-3 with TRBJ2-2; a possible D gene is TRBD1 (5 bases). The germline V gene encodes CDR1 SGHTA and CDR2 FQGTGA. This CDR3 comprises 14 residues. V lost 1 base and J lost 5, with 8 bases in between. The CDR3 DNA reads TGTGCCAGCAGCTTAATGCAGGGAACCGGGGAGCTGTTTTTT. This translates into CASSLMQGTGELFF.

This sequence joins TRBV29-1 and TRBJ1-3; D is unclear. Between the trimmed V and J ends, which lost 4 bases and 2 bases, there was a span of 12 bases. In germline, CDR1 is SQVTM, CDR2 ANQGSEA. The CDR3 totals 14 residues. The CDR3 DNA reads TGCAGCGTTGCGAACTGGACTGCTGGAAACACCATATATTTT. Translated: CSVANWTAGNTIYF.

The chain has TRBV2 and TRBJ1-5, with D uncertain. The V end was cut by 3 bases, the J end by 2 bases, with 8 bases between. CDR1 and CDR2 (germline): SNHLY, FYNNEI. The CDR3 consists of 14 residues. CDR3 DNA sequence: TGTGCCAGCAGTGAGGCATACGGCAATCAGCCCCAGCATTTT. This sequence encodes CASSEAYGNQPQHF.

With respect to this clone: A read error may produce the germline difference seen at one junction end. J is TRBJ1-1 and V is TRBV6-5; TRBD1 might be the D (6 bases). The CDR3 length is 13 residues. Looked up from germline, CDR1 is MNHEY and CDR2 is SVGAGI. As DNA, the CDR3 is TGTACCAGCAGCTTACACAGGGCCACTGAAGCTTTCTTT. This codes for CTSSLHRATEAFF.

The chain recombines TRBV27 with TRBJ1-4; a possible D gene is TRBD1 (5 bases). Germline values: CDR1 MNHEY, CDR2 SMNVEV (reference sequence). The V end lost 4 bases, the J end lost 6 bases, and 12 bases lay between the germline ends. The CDR3 loop spans 14 amino acids. CDR3 sequence reads: CASSSATGDEKLFF. CDR3 in DNA: TGTGCCAGCAGTTCTGCCACAGGCGATGAAAAACTGTTTTTT.

The genes are TRBV5-4 and TRBJ2-1, with D possibly matching TRBD2 (6 bases). Germline CDR1 reads SGHNT; CDR2 reads YYREEE (reference sequence). The CDR3 sequence is 13 residues long. Between the trimmed V and J ends, which lost 0 bases and 6 bases, there was a span of 7 bases. The CDR3 DNA reads as TGTGCCAGCAGCTTGGGGAGGGGCAATGAGCAGTTCTTC. It encodes CASSLGRGNEQFF.

The chain carries TRBV5-6 and TRBJ2-7, with 13 nucleotides matching TRBD2. V shed 0 bases and J 2 bases; nucleotides not matched to a gene: 5. CDR1 and CDR2 from the germline V gene are SGHDT and YYEEEE. This CDR3 contains 17 residues. The CDR3 DNA reads as TGTGCCAGCAGCTTGGGGACTAGCGGGAGTGGGGCCTACGAGCAGTACTTC. Residues: CASSLGTSGSGAYEQYF.

This sequence joins TRBV9 and TRBJ1-5; D unresolved. This CDR3 has 15 residues. The germline V gene has CDR1 SGDLS and CDR2 YYNGEE. V was cut by 3 bases and J by 0 bases, with 10 bases left in between. The CDR3 sequence: CASSEGGDSNQPQHF. The CDR3 DNA reads TGTGCCAGCAGCGAGGGCGGGGATAGCAATCAGCCCCAGCATTTT. The full variable domain, in which reference TRBV9 and TRBJ1-5 provide the parts outside the CDR3, is DSGVTQTPKHLITATGQRVTLRCSPRSGDLSVYWYQQSLDQGLQFLIQYYNGEERAKGNILERFSAQQFPDLHSELNLSSLELGDSALYFCASSEGGDSNQPQHFGDGTRLSIL.

The chain carries TRBV13 and TRBJ1-5; D is ambiguous. Germline lookup yields CDR1 PRHDT and CDR2 FYEKMQ (reference sequence). This CDR3 comprises 15 residues. V gave up 6 bases and J gave up 0 bases, with 12 bases separating them. This CDR3 reads CASSNERGSNQPQHF. The CDR3 bases are TGTGCCAGCAGTAATGAACGGGGTAGCAATCAGCCCCAGCATTTT.

The V gene is TRBV5-1, the J gene TRBJ2-5; 8 bases map to TRBD1. This CDR3 comprises 13 residues. With 3 bases clipped from V and 9 bases from J, the junction kept 7 bases outside the gene matches. CDR1 and CDR2 (germline): SGHRS, YFSETQ. The CDR3 DNA is TGCGCCAGCAGCTCGAGGGACAGGACTTCCCAGTACTTC. Translated: CASSSRDRTSQYF.

V usage is TRBV27 and J usage is TRBJ1-2; a possible D gene is TRBD1 (6 bases). Germline V gene data show CDR1 as MNHEY and CDR2 as SMNVEV (reference sequence). Trimming stripped 6 bases from V and 4 bases from J, with 21 bases between. The CDR3 consists of 16 residues. CDR3 sequence: CASSLQGTKQGYGYTF. CDR3 DNA sequence: TGTGCCAGCAGCCTCCAAGGGACAAAACAGGGCTATGGCTACACCTTC.

This chain connects TRBV5-5 to TRBJ2-5; TRBD2 aligns across 11 bases. The length of the CDR3 is 17 residues. Losses at the gene ends were 4 bases for V and 4 bases for J; bases not matched to a gene: 12. The germline V gene has CDR1 SGHKS and CDR2 YYEKEE (reference sequence). The CDR3 here is CASSRPASGRLGETQYF. The CDR3 DNA is TGTGCCAGCAGCCGCCCTGCTAGCGGGAGGTTAGGAGAGACCCAGTACTTC.

The chain combines TRBV6-5 with TRBJ1-2; D remains unclear. The length of the CDR3 is 13 residues. The V gene's germline CDR1 is MNHEY and CDR2 SVGAGI. V lost 2 bases and J 8 bases, leaving 12 bases between the germline ends. The CDR3 nucleotides read TGTGCCAGCAGTTACAGGCAGCAGGCGGGCTACACCTTC. Protein sequence: CASSYRQQAGYTF.

The chain recombines TRBV12-5 with TRBJ2-1, with 12 bases matching TRBD2. V shed 3 bases, J shed 4 bases, and the junction held 1 base outside the gene matches. The CDR3 consists of 15 residues. Germline CDR1 is LGHNT and CDR2 is FRNRAP. CDR3 loop: CASGFGLAGYNEQFF. The CDR3 nucleotides read TGTGCTAGTGGTTTCGGACTAGCGGGGTACAATGAGCAGTTCTTC.